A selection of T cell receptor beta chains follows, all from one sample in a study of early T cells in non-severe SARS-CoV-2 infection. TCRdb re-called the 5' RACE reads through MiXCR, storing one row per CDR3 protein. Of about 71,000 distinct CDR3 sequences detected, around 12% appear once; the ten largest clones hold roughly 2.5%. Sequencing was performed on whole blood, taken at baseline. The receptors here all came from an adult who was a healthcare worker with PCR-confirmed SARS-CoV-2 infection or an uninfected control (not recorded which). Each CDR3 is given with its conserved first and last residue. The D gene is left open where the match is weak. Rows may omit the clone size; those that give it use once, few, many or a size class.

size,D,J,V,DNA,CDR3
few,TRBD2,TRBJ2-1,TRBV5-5,TGTGCCAGCAGCTTGGGGACTAGCGGGGCGGTAAATGAGCAGTTCTTC,CASSLGTSGAVNEQFF
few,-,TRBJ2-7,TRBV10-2,TGCGCCAGCAGTGACCCGAACCCGAGGGAGCAGTACTTC,CASSDPNPREQYF
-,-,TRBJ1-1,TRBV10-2,TGCGCCAGCAGTGAGGGTATGAACACTGAAGCTTTCTTT,CASSEGMNTEAFF
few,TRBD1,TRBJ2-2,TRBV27,TGTGCCAGCAAAGGGACAGGGGGCCGTACGAACACCGGGGAGCTGTTTTTT,CASKGTGGRTNTGELFF
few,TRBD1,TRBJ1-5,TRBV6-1,TGTGCCAGCAGTCTCAGGCCGGGACAGGTTGATCAGCCCCAGCATTTT,CASSLRPGQVDQPQHF
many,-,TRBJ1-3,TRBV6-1,TGTGCCAGCAGTGAGGCGGGTCGGTACACCATATATTTT,CASSEAGRYTIYF
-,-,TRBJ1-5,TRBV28,TGTGCCAGCAGTTTTGGCCTGACCCAGCCCCAGCATTTT,CASSFGLTQPQHF
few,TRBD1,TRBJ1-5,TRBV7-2,TGTGCCAGCAGCCAGCGACAGGGGGATCAGCCCCAGCATTTT,CASSQRQGDQPQHF
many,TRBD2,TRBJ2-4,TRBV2,TGTGCCAGCAGTGAAGTTTGGAGCGGGGGGGCCGGAAACATTCAGTACTTC,CASSEVWSGGAGNIQYF
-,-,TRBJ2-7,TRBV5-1,TGCGCCAGCAGCCCGGGGCAGCGGGTGTCCCCCTACGAGCAGTACTTC,CASSPGQRVSPYEQYF
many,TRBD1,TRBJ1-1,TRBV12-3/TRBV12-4,TGTGCCAGCAGTTGGTACAGGGGGACCACTGAAGCTTTCTTT,CASSWYRGTTEAFF
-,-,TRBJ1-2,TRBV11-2,TGTGCCAGCAGCTTAGACGGGGCTGGCTACACCTTC,CASSLDGAGYTF
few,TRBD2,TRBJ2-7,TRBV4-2,TGTGCCAGCAGTCAGTCAGTGGGGACTAGCGGCTACGAGCAGTACTTC,CASSQSVGTSGYEQYF
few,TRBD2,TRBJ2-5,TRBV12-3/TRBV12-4,TGTGCCAGCAGTTCCCCAGCGGGGCTGTACCAAGAGACCCAGTACTTC,CASSSPAGLYQETQYF
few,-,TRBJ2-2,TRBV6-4,TGTGCCAGCAGTGAGTCCGGGGCCTACACCGGGGAGCTGTTTTTT,CASSESGAYTGELFF
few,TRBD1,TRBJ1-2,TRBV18,TGTGCCAGCTCACCGGGTTCCATAAGGGACAGGGACCGCTACACCTTC,CASSPGSIRDRDRYTF
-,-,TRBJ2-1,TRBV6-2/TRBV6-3,TGTGCCAGCAGTTATGCGAATGAGCAGTTCTTC,CASSYANEQFF
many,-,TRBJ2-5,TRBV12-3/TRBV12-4,TGTGCCAGCAGTTTAGGGTCAGGGCCCGCCGGAGAGACCCAGTACTTC,CASSLGSGPAGETQYF
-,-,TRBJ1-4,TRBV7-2,TGTGCCAGCAGCTTAGGGACGGCGACCCTTTTTGAAAAACTGTTTTTT,CASSLGTATLFEKLFF
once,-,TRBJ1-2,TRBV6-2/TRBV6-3,TGTGCCAGCAGTTACTACGGGTCGAGCTATGGCTACACCTTC,CASSYYGSSYGYTF
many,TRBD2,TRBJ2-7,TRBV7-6,TGTGCCAGCAGCTTAACTAGCGGGGGCCACGAGCAGTACTTC,CASSLTSGGHEQYF
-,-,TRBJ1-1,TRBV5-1,TGCGCCAGTCAGTCCGGACCCTCACCGGACACTGAAGCTTTCTTT,CASQSGPSPDTEAFF
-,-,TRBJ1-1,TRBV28,TGTGCCAGCGGCGAACTGAACACTGAAGCTTTCTTT,CASGELNTEAFF
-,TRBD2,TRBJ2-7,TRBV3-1,TGTGCCAGCAGCCAATCGGGGGGGCGCTTCCACGAGCAGTACTTC,CASSQSGGRFHEQYF
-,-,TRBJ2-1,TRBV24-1,TGTGCCACCAGTGATATCCGGGGCGCTACCTACAATGAGCAGTTCTTC,CATSDIRGATYNEQFF
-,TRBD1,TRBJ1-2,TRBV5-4,TGTGCCAGCAGACCGACAGGGGGATATGGCTACACCTTC,CASRPTGGYGYTF
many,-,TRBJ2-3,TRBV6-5,TGTGCCAGCAGTTACTCTCCTTCGTGGGGCCAACCATTCACATCGCAGTATTTT,CASSYSPSWGQPFTSQYF
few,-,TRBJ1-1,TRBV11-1,TGTGCCAGCAGCTTAAAAGGGCCCGCTGAAGCTTTCTTT,CASSLKGPAEAFF
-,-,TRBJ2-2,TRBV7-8,TGTGCCAGCAGCTTCGGGCCCACCGGGGAGCTGTTTTTT,CASSFGPTGELFF
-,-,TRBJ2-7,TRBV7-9,TGTGCCAGCAGCCGAGCCGGGACACCTTCCGAGCAGTACTTC,CASSRAGTPSEQYF
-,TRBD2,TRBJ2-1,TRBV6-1,TGTGCCAGCAGTTATCTAGCGGGTGAGCAGTTCTTC,CASSYLAGEQFF
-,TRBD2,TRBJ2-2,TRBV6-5,TGTGCCAGCAGTTACAGGGTAGCGGGGGGAACCGGGGAGCTGTTTTTT,CASSYRVAGGTGELFF
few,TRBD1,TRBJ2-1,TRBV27,TGTGCCAGCAGTTTACGATCACAGGGGAGAAATGAGCAGTTCTTC,CASSLRSQGRNEQFF
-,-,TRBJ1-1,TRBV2,TGTGCCAGCACCCGAAGGGGGGGAGGGACTGAAGCTTTCTTT,CASTRRGGGTEAFF
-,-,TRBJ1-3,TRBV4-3,TGCGCCAGCAGCCAAGGGGAGACCGCTGGAAACACCATATATTTT,CASSQGETAGNTIYF
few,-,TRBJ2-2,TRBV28,TGTGCCAGCAGTTCCTCCAGGGAAGCGATCACCGGGGAGCTGTTTTTT,CASSSSREAITGELFF
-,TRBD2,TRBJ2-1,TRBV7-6,TGTGCCAGCAGCTTGCTAGCGGGGGGTTACAATGAGCAGTTCTTC,CASSLLAGGYNEQFF
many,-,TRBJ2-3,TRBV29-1,TGCAGCGCCGGAACTGAGGGAAGGGGGGAGTATTTT,CSAGTEGRGEYF
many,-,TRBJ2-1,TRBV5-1,TGCGCCAGCAGCCTTGGGCAGCCCACCTACAATGAGCAGTTCTTC,CASSLGQPTYNEQFF
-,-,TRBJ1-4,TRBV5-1,TGCGCCAGCAGCTTAACGGTGAATGAAAAACTGTTTTTT,CASSLTVNEKLFF
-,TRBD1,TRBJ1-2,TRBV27,TGTGCCAGCAGTTCCCCCCGACAGGGGGGCTATGGCTACACCTTC,CASSSPRQGGYGYTF
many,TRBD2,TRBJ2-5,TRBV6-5,TGTGCCAGCCCTCGACGTCCCGGGACTAGCGAGAAGACCCAGTACTTC,CASPRRPGTSEKTQYF